A selection of T cell receptor beta chains follows, all from one sample in a study of blood T cells in healthy people across ages. TCRdb recomputed calls from the 5' RACE reads with MiXCR, one row per CDR3 protein. The sample includes about 800,000 distinct CDR3 sequences, roughly 25% of them seen just once. This same sample was also taken into another study, of T cells of mothers and their children.

Sequencing was carried out using blood. Source of these receptors: a boy under 18 in good health. CDR3s include the opening cysteine and the closing phenylalanine or tryptophan. Each record gives: J gene, V gene, CDR3 protein.

>TRBJ2-3|TRBV5-1
CASSGLEFDADTQYF
>TRBJ1-6|TRBV28
CASNNGGVVYNSPLHF
>TRBJ2-5|TRBV19
CASSMSLAVPLRETQYF
>TRBJ1-5|TRBV27
CASSPRTGGQPQHF
>TRBJ1-6|TRBV4-3
CASSRDNPSSYNSPLHF
>TRBJ2-3|TRBV29-1
CSVKAGNTDTQYF
>.|TRBV14
CASSQEDRPYEQYF
>TRBJ2-7|TRBV28
CASSSPGQLYEQYF
>TRBJ1-1|TRBV7-9
CASSLLEIEAFF
>TRBJ2-4|TRBV28
CASSLWAGGNIQYF
>TRBJ2-5|TRBV7-2
CASSTYGMGETQYF
>TRBJ2-7|TRBV7-9
CASSLPTRLAGGIYEQYF
>TRBJ2-3|TRBV27
CASSPGATDTQYF
>TRBJ1-4|TRBV29-1
CSVEVGGAGTNEKLFF
>TRBJ2-7|TRBV4-3
CASSQDIRGESSYEQYF
>TRBJ1-6|TRBV7-2
CASSLDRGENSPLHF
>TRBJ1-5|TRBV15
CATSLIGGAQPQHF
>TRBJ2-3|TRBV29-1
CSAWGGRITDTQYF
>TRBJ1-2|TRBV15
CATSRVVGGLDDYTF
>TRBJ1-4|TRBV7-9
CASSSSRGGDEKLFF
>TRBJ2-7|TRBV27
CASSLSGTGLSYEQYF
>TRBJ2-7|TRBV28
CASSFLPRDRLYF
>TRBJ2-5|TRBV10-3
CAISEVVEGRETQYF
>TRBJ2-7|TRBV7-6
CASSLTGTGGHEQYF
>TRBJ1-1|TRBV24-1
CATSDHLEAFF
>TRBJ2-5|TRBV5-1
CASSLPGAETQYF
>TRBJ2-7|TRBV28
CASSSPRTGWREQYF
>TRBJ2-7|TRBV6-2/TRBV6-3
CASSRARGNIGADYEQYF
>.|TRBV2
CASSARSWAGEQYF
>TRBJ1-6|TRBV5-1
CASSKATAAYNSPLHF
>TRBJ2-3|TRBV7-2
CASSFGASGTDTQYF
>TRBJ2-3|TRBV6-6
CASSYRVGDTQYF
>TRBJ2-6|TRBV4-3
CASSQSGQSLSGANVLTF
>TRBJ1-2|TRBV7-9
CASSLDLQERSYTF
>TRBJ2-5|TRBV3-1
CASSQVRAGGETQYF
>TRBJ2-5|TRBV20-1
CSASEAETQYF
>TRBJ1-1|TRBV7-9
CASSSAMREAFF
>TRBJ2-5|TRBV18
CASSPNRQETQYF
>TRBJ2-3|TRBV20-1
CSAGSPVGADTQYF
>TRBJ2-2|TRBV4-1
CASSHYTGNTGELFF
>TRBJ2-3|TRBV5-5
CASAGSTDTQYF
>TRBJ2-3|TRBV27
CASSRRDRGTDTQYF
>TRBJ2-7|TRBV6-6
CASSPGTGAGEQYF
>TRBJ2-4|TRBV3-1
CASSSPGTSGGANIQYF
>TRBJ2-5|TRBV21-1
CASSKGHLNKETQYF
>TRBJ2-6|TRBV20-1
CSARSASGANVLTF
>TRBJ2-4|TRBV5-1
CASSLVETGEKNIQYF
>TRBJ2-7|TRBV12-3/TRBV12-4
CASSEGYNRYEQYF
>TRBJ2-1|TRBV25-1
CASSDPEGRGFF
>TRBJ1-2|TRBV6-6
CASSYRDREGYTF
>TRBJ1-4|TRBV18
CASSPPSEKLFF
>.|TRBV28
CASSYSYTRQDYEQYF